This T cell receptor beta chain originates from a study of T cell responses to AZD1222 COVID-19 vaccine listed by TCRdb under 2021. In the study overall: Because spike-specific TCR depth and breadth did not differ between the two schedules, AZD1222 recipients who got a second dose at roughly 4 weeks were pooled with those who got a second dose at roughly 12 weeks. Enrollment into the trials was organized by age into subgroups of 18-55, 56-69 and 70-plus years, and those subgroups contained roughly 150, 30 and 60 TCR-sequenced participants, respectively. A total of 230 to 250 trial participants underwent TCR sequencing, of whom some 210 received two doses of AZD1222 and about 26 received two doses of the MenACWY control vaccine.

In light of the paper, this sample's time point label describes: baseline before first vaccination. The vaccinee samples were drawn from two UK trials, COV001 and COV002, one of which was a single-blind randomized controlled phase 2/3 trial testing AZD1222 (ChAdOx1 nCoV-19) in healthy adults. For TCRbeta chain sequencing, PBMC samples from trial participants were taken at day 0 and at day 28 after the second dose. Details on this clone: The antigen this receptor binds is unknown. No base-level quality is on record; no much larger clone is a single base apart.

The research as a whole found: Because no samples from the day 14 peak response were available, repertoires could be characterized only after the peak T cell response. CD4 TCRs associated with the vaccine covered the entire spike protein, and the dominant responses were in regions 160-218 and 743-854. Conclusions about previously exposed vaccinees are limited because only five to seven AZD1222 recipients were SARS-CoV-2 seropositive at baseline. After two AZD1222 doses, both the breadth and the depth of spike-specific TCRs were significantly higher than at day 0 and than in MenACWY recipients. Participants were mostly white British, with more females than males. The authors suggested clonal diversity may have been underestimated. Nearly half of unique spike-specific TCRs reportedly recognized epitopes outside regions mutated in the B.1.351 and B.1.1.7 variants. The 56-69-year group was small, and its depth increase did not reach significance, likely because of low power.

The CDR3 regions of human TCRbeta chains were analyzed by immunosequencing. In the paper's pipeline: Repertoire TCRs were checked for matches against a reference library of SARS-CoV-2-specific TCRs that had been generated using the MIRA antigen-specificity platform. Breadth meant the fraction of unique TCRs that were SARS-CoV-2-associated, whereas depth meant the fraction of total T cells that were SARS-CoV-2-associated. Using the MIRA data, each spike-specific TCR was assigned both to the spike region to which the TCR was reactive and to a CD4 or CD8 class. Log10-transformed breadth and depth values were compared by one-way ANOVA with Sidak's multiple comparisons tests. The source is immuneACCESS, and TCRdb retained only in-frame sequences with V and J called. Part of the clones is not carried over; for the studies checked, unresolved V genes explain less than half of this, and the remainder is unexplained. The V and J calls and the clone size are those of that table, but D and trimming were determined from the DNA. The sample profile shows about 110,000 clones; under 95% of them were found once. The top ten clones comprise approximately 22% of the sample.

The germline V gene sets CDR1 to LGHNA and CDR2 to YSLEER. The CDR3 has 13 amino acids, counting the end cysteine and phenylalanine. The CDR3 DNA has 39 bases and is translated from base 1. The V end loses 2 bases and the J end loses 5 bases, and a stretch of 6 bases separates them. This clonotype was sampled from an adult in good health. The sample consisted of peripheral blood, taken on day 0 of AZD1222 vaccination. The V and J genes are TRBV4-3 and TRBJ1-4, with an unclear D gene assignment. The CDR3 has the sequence CASSQKGNEKLFF. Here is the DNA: TGCGCCAGCAGCCAAAAAGGGAATGAAAAACTGTTTTTT.